These 9 T cell receptor beta chains originate from one sample sequenced in a study of shared clonotypes between healthy human individuals. Using immunoSEQ multiplex PCR, the repertoire was profiled, and TCRdb retains in-frame clones only, with some absent. Of about 820,000 clones listed, 80% to 95% were seen once; the top ten hold about 25%. CD45RO-negative cells were positively selected for CCR7, leaving out terminally differentiated effector memory CD45RA+ cells. Material for sequencing was naive CD8+ T cells sorted from blood. Source of these receptors: a man aged 25 to 40 in good health.

This clone turned up a few times. This specimen includes other DNA sequences encoding the same CDR3. This sequence joins TRBV28 and TRBJ2-5; D is unresolved. This CDR3 is built from 11 residues. Trimming shortened V by 5 bases and J by 1 base, and 2 bases separated the two germline ends. Germline V gives CDR1 MDHEN, CDR2 SYDVKM. CDR3 sequence (DNA): TGTGCCAGCAGTCTCCAAGAGACCCAGTACTTC. This encodes CASSLQETQYF.

The rearrangement links TRBV27 to TRBJ2-1; TRBD2 matches at 9 bases. Germline CDR1 is MNHEY and CDR2 is SMNVEV (reference sequence). Germline trimming cut 4 bases from V and 7 bases from J; bases unmatched to any gene: 2. CDR3 length: 13 residues. This CDR3 reads CASSWTSANEQFF. The CDR3 coding sequence is TGTGCCAGCAGTTGGACTAGCGCAAATGAGCAGTTCTTC.

The V gene is TRBV28, the J gene TRBJ2-2; D unclear. This CDR3 spans 16 amino acids. From germline, CDR1 is MDHEN and CDR2 SYDVKM. V shed 7 bases and J shed 0 bases, with 15 bases lying between them. The CDR3 loop is CASTSTSTTNTGELFF. CDR3 coding DNA: TGTGCCAGCACCTCCACCTCCACCACGAACACCGGGGAGCTGTTTTTT.

The chain employs TRBV6-5 and TRBJ1-1; a possible D gene is TRBD1 (5 bases). V shed 2 bases and J shed 3 bases, with 10 bases lying between them. The CDR3 has 14 amino acids. The V gene's germline CDR1 is MNHEY and CDR2 SVGAGI. The CDR3 coding sequence is TGTGCCAGCAGTTACGGGGGTTGGGACACTGAAGCTTTCTTT. It yields the protein CASSYGGWDTEAFF.

The chain combines TRBV10-2 with TRBJ2-7; 11 bases agree with TRBD1. The V segment lost 7 bases and the J segment 6 bases; nucleotides outside the gene matches: 5. The CDR3 length is 13 residues. Germline V CDR1 and CDR2: WSHSY, SAAADI. The CDR3 loop is CASIPGQGVEQYF. For the CDR3, the DNA is TGCGCCAGCATTCCGGGACAGGGGGTCGAGCAGTACTTC.

V gene TRBV27 combines with J gene TRBJ1-2; 12 bases align to TRBD1. V lost 8 bases and J lost 8; bases outside the gene matches: 3. Germline loops: CDR1 MNHEY, CDR2 SMNVEV (reference sequence). CDR3 length: 12 residues. CDR3 in amino acids: CASGTGGKGYTF. CDR3 nucleotide sequence: TGTGCCAGCGGGACAGGGGGCAAAGGCTACACCTTC.

This rearrangement joins TRBV2 to TRBJ1-2; 7 bases fit TRBD1. With V trimmed by 4 bases and J by 1 base, 3 bases remained unmatched. The CDR3 has 14 amino acids. The V gene's germline CDR1 is SNHLY and CDR2 FYNNEI. The chain's CDR3 is CASSGDSINYGYTF. CDR3 bases: TGTGCCAGCAGTGGGGACAGCATTAACTATGGCTACACCTTC.

Only one count was recorded for this clone. The gene calls are TRBV6-5 and TRBJ2-7; D gene ambiguous. V gave up 0 bases and J gave up 0 bases, with 12 bases separating them. Germline-derived CDR1 and CDR2 are MNHEY and SVGAGI. This CDR3 contains 16 residues. As DNA, the CDR3 is TGTGCCAGCAGTTACTCTCGGCAGGTGAGCTCCTACGAGCAGTACTTC. This sequence encodes CASSYSRQVSSYEQYF.

The table lists this clone with a count of one. The J gene is TRBJ2-2, the V gene TRBV12-2; the table's D call, TRBD2, has no DNA check behind it. TRBV12-2 is assigned pseudogene status. The CDR3 is 18 amino acids. CDR3 loop: CASRLSRAGGLGSGELFF. The CDR3 DNA is TGTGCAAGTCGCTTATCGCGCGCGGGAGGTCTTGGTTCCGGGGAGCTGTTTTTT.